This TCR beta chain was sequenced in a study of blood T cell repertoires in COVID-19. Study information: COVID-19 samples collected from the United States, Italy and Spain covered acute and convalescent phases.

Participant age was roughly 18 to 95 years, and participants resided in around 24 US areas. Cohorts were determined from participant-reported clinical history. Under the authors' procedure: How many nucleated cells were present was estimated from reference gene primer amplification. Generated by immunoSEQ multiplex PCR, the TCRdb table keeps only in-frame clones and is missing some. D and trimming come from the DNA, and the V and J calls and clone size come from that table. The repertoire holds some 410,000 clones, with around 89% as singletons. The TCR comes from a woman aged 25 to 39 with acute COVID-19. The sample was PBMCs or T cells enriched from blood (not recorded which).

The CDR3 loop is CASSIVGVTFSGNTIYF. CDR3 nucleotides: TGTGCCAGCTCTATAGTAGGTGTGACATTCTCTGGAAACACCATATATTTT. The chain employs TRBV7-2 and TRBJ1-3; D gene uncertain. The length of the CDR3 is 17 residues. CDR1 is SGHTA and CDR2 is FQGNSA in the germline V gene. The V end lost 8 bases, the J end lost 0 bases, and 20 bases lay between the germline ends.